These 10 T cell receptor beta chains came from one sample sequenced in a study of OX40 agonist ivuxolimab in advanced cancers. This table comes from immunoSEQ multiplex PCR, and its TCRdb copy is limited to in-frame clones, with some not included. The table records around 67,000 clones, 75% to 85% of them present only once. Sequenced here: CD4+ or CD8+ T cells sorted from blood, sampled in a trial of the OX40 agonist ivuxolimab. The receptors were sampled from an adult with an advanced solid tumor such as melanoma, head and neck, liver or kidney cancer.

The chain couples TRBV27 to TRBJ1-5, with a tentative D call TRBD1 (5 bases). This CDR3 spans 15 amino acids. The V and J ends lost 2 bases and 5 bases respectively, with 13 bases between them. Germline CDR1 reads MNHEY; CDR2 reads SMNVEV (reference sequence). This CDR3 is CASSLESRGDQPQHF. The CDR3 nucleotides are TGTGCCAGCAGTTTAGAGTCTCGGGGCGATCAGCCCCAGCATTTT.

The chain recombines TRBV6-1 with TRBJ1-2; D ambiguous. Germline CDR1 is MNHNS and CDR2 is SASEGT. This CDR3 is built from 14 residues. V was trimmed by 2 bases and J by 6 bases, leaving 13 bases between them. CDR3 amino acids: CASSEKLRGNGYTF. CDR3 bases: TGTGCCAGCAGTGAAAAGTTAAGAGGGAATGGCTACACCTTC.

The rearrangement links TRBV4-2 to TRBJ2-3; TRBD1 matches 7 bases. The CDR3 extends over 17 amino acids. Per the germline V gene, CDR1 is LGHNA and CDR2 is YNFKEQ. Trimming took 4 bases from V and 1 from J; bases not matched to a gene: 11. The CDR3: CASSRRTTGSGTDTQYF. The CDR3 DNA sequence: TGTGCCAGCAGCCGACGAACGACAGGGTCTGGCACAGATACGCAGTATTTT.

The chain couples TRBV27 to TRBJ1-2; the match to TRBD1 covers 7 bases. The CDR3 has 19 amino acids. Germline CDR1 reads MNHEY; CDR2 reads SMNVEV (reference sequence). V was pared by 2 bases and J by 4 bases, with 19 bases of the junction left unmatched. CDR3 bases: TGTGCCAGCAGTTTAAGGAAAGGGACAGAGGAATTTGGGGTCTATGGCTACACCTTC. This encodes CASSLRKGTEEFGVYGYTF.

This chain uses TRBV5-4 with TRBJ2-1, with TRBD2 matching over 9 bases. The J segment lost 12 bases and the V segment lost 4 bases, leaving 20 bases of the junction unmatched. Per germline, CDR1 SGHNT and CDR2 YYREEE (reference sequence). The CDR3 runs 17 residues. The CDR3 reads CASSLSGGPAKFVGQFF. The CDR3, as DNA: TGTGCCAGCAGCCTTAGCGGGGGCCCGGCAAAGTTCGTTGGGCAGTTCTTC. Variable domain in full (rest from reference TRBV5-4 and TRBJ2-1): ETGVTQSPTHLIKTRGQQVTLRCSSQSGHNTVSWYQQALGQGPQFIFQYYREEENGRGNFPPRFSGLQFPNYSSELNVNALELDDSALYLCASSLSGGPAKFVGQFFGPGTRLTVL.

This chain joins TRBV5-4 and TRBJ2-6, with D possibly called TRBD1 or TRBD2 (5 bases each). The CDR3 runs 17 residues. Germline V gene sequence: CDR1 SGHNT, CDR2 YYREEE (reference sequence). V was trimmed by 4 bases and J by 5 bases, leaving 19 bases between them. The CDR3 region is CASSAGTPPDRANVLTF. The CDR3 bases are TGTGCCAGCAGCGCTGGGACCCCCCCCGACAGGGCCAACGTCCTGACTTTC.

The chain uses TRBV2 and TRBJ1-3; no clear D gene. Germline CDR1 and CDR2: SNHLY and FYNNEI. This CDR3 has 15 amino acids. V lost 3 bases, J lost 3 bases, and 12 bases lay in between. CDR3 nucleotide sequence: TGTGCCAGCAGTGACGGGCTTAAGAATGGAAACACCATATATTTT. It translates to CASSDGLKNGNTIYF.

This clone was detected only a few times. The chain carries TRBV10-2 and TRBJ2-7; 9 nucleotides match TRBD2. Losses at the gene ends were 5 bases for V and 2 bases for J; bases not matched to a gene: 1. CDR3 size: 13 residues. Per the germline V gene, CDR1 is WSHSY and CDR2 is SAAADI. CDR3 region: CASSLAGTYEQYF. The CDR3 DNA is TGCGCCAGCAGTCTAGCGGGGACCTACGAGCAGTACTTC.

The chain recombines TRBV5-1 with TRBJ2-1; D is perhaps TRBD2 (8 bases). The germline CDR1 and CDR2 sequences are SGHRS and YFSETQ. Trimming shortened V by 0 bases and J by 5 bases, and 15 bases separated the two germline ends. CDR3 length: 16 amino acids. The DNA for the CDR3 is TGCGCCAGCAGCTTGGTAGCGGGACAGCAGAACAATGAGCAGTTCTTC. Encoded protein: CASSLVAGQQNNEQFF.

V usage is TRBV7-9 and J usage is TRBJ1-3, with D perhaps TRBD1 (6 bases). The CDR3 has 14 residues. V lost 5 bases and J 2 bases, leaving 10 bases between the germline ends. Per the germline V gene, CDR1 is SEHNR and CDR2 is FQNEAQ (reference sequence). The CDR3 coding sequence is TGTGCCAGCAGCAGGGACATTCCTGGAAACACCATATATTTT. Its translation: CASSRDIPGNTIYF.